The 26 T cell receptor beta chains presented below share a single source sample, sequenced in a study of technical replicates of blood from several donors. Sequencing was performed with immunoSEQ multiplex PCR; in TCRdb, only in-frame clones are kept and a portion is missing. This table holds some 80,000 clones, 80% to 90% found once. The sample was PBMCs. The receptors originated from a human donor in good health. Some clones in this sample may be carry-over from other donors' samples.

This clone was counted only a few times. The rearrangement joins TRBV5-1 to TRBJ1-1; possible D gene TRBD1, 5 bases. Germline V gives CDR1 SGHRS, CDR2 YFSETQ. The CDR3 runs to 11 residues. The V and J ends lost 2 bases and 11 bases respectively, with 10 bases between them. The CDR3 nucleotides are TGCGCCAGCAGCTTAGGGGCGGCGGCTTTCTTT. It encodes CASSLGAAAFF.

The rearrangement uses TRBV19 and TRBJ2-6; tentatively, D is TRBD1 (6 bases). CDR1 and CDR2 from the germline V gene are LNHDA and SQIVND (reference sequence). V was shortened by 4 bases and J by 2 bases, with 12 bases between the two germline ends. The CDR3 is 16 amino acids. The CDR3 loop is CASSSFTGTGANVLTF. CDR3 DNA: TGTGCCAGTAGTAGCTTCACAGGGACTGGGGCCAACGTCCTGACTTTC.

The V call is TRBV5-1, the J call TRBJ2-3; D gene unclear. Germline CDR1 is SGHRS and CDR2 is YFSETQ. The CDR3 sequence is 14 residues long. The V and J ends lost 0 bases and 0 bases respectively, with 5 bases between them. The CDR3 sequence is CASSLVQSTDTQYF. DNA for the CDR3: TGCGCCAGCAGCTTGGTACAGAGCACAGATACGCAGTATTTT.

V usage is TRBV5-1 and J usage is TRBJ2-5; D unclear. V lost 0 bases and J 4 bases, leaving 19 bases between the germline ends. This CDR3 region has 17 residues. Germline lookup yields CDR1 SGHRS and CDR2 YFSETQ. The CDR3 protein is CASSLAPPSTHGETQYF. CDR3 coding DNA: TGCGCCAGCAGCTTGGCCCCCCCCTCAACACATGGAGAGACCCAGTACTTC.

This clone showed up just a few times. This chain uses TRBV5-1 with TRBJ2-7, with TRBD2 matching 9 bases. Per the germline V gene, CDR1 is SGHRS and CDR2 is YFSETQ. V gave up 3 bases and J gave up 0 bases; unmatched junction bases: 7. The CDR3 sequence is 16 residues long. DNA for the CDR3: TGCGCCAGCAGCTCAAGTATTAGCGGGAGCTCCTACGAGCAGTACTTC. Translating it yields CASSSSISGSSYEQYF.

This clone qualifies as large (0.1 to 1%). CDR3 bases: TGTGCCAGCAGCCAAGTTCAGGCCGGGGAGCTGTTTTTT. Amino acids: CASSQVQAGELFF. This sequence joins TRBV14 and TRBJ2-2; no definite D call. Germline CDR1 SGHDN, CDR2 FVKESK. Trimming removed 1 base at V and 6 bases at J, with 6 bases between. The CDR3 contains 13 residues.

The chain links TRBV5-6 to TRBJ1-2; D not certain. Trimming took off 4 bases at V and 5 bases at J, with 15 bases between the two ends. Germline V gene sequence: CDR1 SGHDT, CDR2 YYEEEE. The CDR3 runs to 14 residues. The CDR3 coding sequence is TGTGCCAGCAGCACATGGAGGATGAGGTATGGCTACACCTTC. Translating it yields CASSTWRMRYGYTF.

This sequence joins TRBV19 and TRBJ2-1; D might be TRBD1 (6 bases). V lost 4 bases and J lost 3, with 19 bases in between. Germline CDR1 is LNHDA and CDR2 is SQIVND (reference sequence). This CDR3 is 17 amino acids long. The chain's CDR3 is CASSTRTGTPIYNEQFF. The CDR3 bases are TGTGCCAGTAGTACACGAACAGGGACCCCTATCTACAATGAGCAGTTCTTC. The whole variable domain, filled in from reference TRBV19 and TRBJ2-1, reads DGGITQSPKYLFRKEGQNVTLSCEQNLNHDAMYWYRQDPGQGLRLIYYSQIVNDFQKGDIAEGYSVSREKKESFPLTVTSAQKNPTAFYLCASSTRTGTPIYNEQFFGPGTRLTVL.

This chain connects TRBV11-1 to TRBJ2-1; 12 bases line up with TRBD2. The CDR3 is 17 amino acids. V lost 5 bases and J lost 4; bases outside the gene matches: 9. Germline CDR1 is SGHAT and CDR2 is FQDESV (reference sequence). The CDR3 bases are TGTGCCAGCAGCGACATATCTAGCGGGAGGGAATACAATGAGCAGTTCTTC. This translates into CASSDISSGREYNEQFF.

In this sample, this clone turned up once. The rearrangement links TRBV5-1 to TRBJ1-1, with a weak D call TRBD1 (5 bases). Germline CDR1 SGHRS, CDR2 YFSETQ. V was pared by 0 bases and J by 4 bases, with 13 bases between. The CDR3 consists of 15 residues. CDR3 nucleotides: TGCGCCAGCAGCTTGGATGGGGGGAGGGTCACTGAAGCTTTCTTT. Translation gives CASSLDGGRVTEAFF.

The genes are TRBV5-1 and TRBJ1-3; 8 bases fit TRBD1. Trimming cost V 0 bases and J 0 bases; bases outside gene matches: 8. This CDR3 has 18 residues. CDR1 and CDR2 from the germline V gene are SGHRS and YFSETQ. In DNA form, the CDR3 reads TGCGCCAGCAGCTTGGCGGGACAGGCGACCTTCTCTGGAAACACCATATATTTT. Translation: CASSLAGQATFSGNTIYF.

The V call is TRBV5-5, the J call TRBJ1-2; D ambiguous. CDR3 length: 13 amino acids. Germline CDR1 reads SGHKS; CDR2 reads YYEKEE (reference sequence). V was shortened by 0 bases and J by 7 bases, with 10 bases between the two germline ends. As DNA, the CDR3 is TGTGCCAGCAGCTTGGCTGCGCGGGGTGGCTACACCTTC. This translates into CASSLAARGGYTF. Using reference TRBV5-5 and TRBJ1-2 for the parts outside the CDR3, the full variable domain is DAGVTQSPTHLIKTRGQQVTLRCSPISGHKSVSWYQQVLGQGPQFIFQYYEKEERGRGNFPDRFSARQFPNYSSELNVNALLLGDSALYLCASSLAARGGYTFGSGTRLTVV.

This clone was observed a few times. The J gene is TRBJ1-2, the V gene TRBV15, with D perhaps TRBD1 (5 bases). The CDR3 is 16 residues long. Germline V gene sequence: CDR1 LNHNV, CDR2 YYDKDF (reference sequence). V was clipped by 1 base and J by 2 bases, with 14 bases between them. The CDR3 nucleotides read TGTGCCACCAGCAGAGCGGGGGAATTTGGAAACTATGGCTACACCTTC. Translating it yields CATSRAGEFGNYGYTF.

The V call is TRBV7-2, the J call TRBJ2-5; weak D call: TRBD2 (5 bases). V was cut by 1 base and J by 4 bases, with 19 bases left in between. The CDR3 is made up of 17 amino acids. Germline CDR1 reads SGHTA; CDR2 reads FQGNSA. The CDR3 loop is CASSLEGSAVSVETQYF. The CDR3 DNA reads TGTGCCAGCAGCTTAGAAGGTAGCGCCGTGTCGGTAGAGACCCAGTACTTC.

This clone showed up just once. The rearrangement joins TRBV5-1 to TRBJ2-5, with 9 bases matching TRBD2. CDR3 length: 14 amino acids. V shed 4 bases and J 5 bases; nucleotides not matched to a gene: 6. CDR1 SGHRS and CDR2 YFSETQ come from the germline V gene. CDR3 amino acids: CASSRAGGYETQYF. CDR3 sequence (DNA): TGCGCCAGCAGCCGCGCGGGAGGGTATGAGACCCAGTACTTC.

The CDR3 sequence is CASSIQATPTDTQYF. In nucleotides, the CDR3 is TGTGCCAGTAGTATTCAGGCCACCCCAACAGATACGCAGTATTTT. This rearrangement joins TRBV19 to TRBJ2-3; D ambiguous. The V and J ends lost 3 bases and 3 bases respectively, with 13 bases between them. Germline CDR1 LNHDA, CDR2 SQIVND (reference sequence). The CDR3 is made up of 15 amino acids.

This clone was detected a few times. V usage is TRBV30 and J usage is TRBJ1-2, with D unclear. Trimming removed 2 bases at V and 7 bases at J, with 11 bases between. The CDR3 is made up of 12 amino acids. Germline V gene sequence: CDR1 GTSNPN, CDR2 SVGIG (reference sequence). The CDR3 coding sequence is TGTGCCTGGAGTCCAGGCCACGGTGGCTACACCTTC. Amino acids: CAWSPGHGGYTF.

This clone showed up just a few times. The genes are TRBV4-2 and TRBJ2-7; TRBD2 might be the D (6 bases). Germline V gene sequence: CDR1 LGHNA, CDR2 YNFKEQ. This CDR3 region has 15 residues. The V gene lost 0 bases and the J gene lost 3 bases, with 12 bases spanning the gap. This CDR3 reads CASSQDGGSGYEQYF. The CDR3 DNA reads as TGTGCCAGCAGCCAAGATGGGGGGTCAGGCTACGAGCAGTACTTC.

A remark on this clone: The sample holds other DNA sequences that translate to the same CDR3. The chain uses TRBV11-2 and TRBJ2-7; 7 bases are shared with TRBD1. J lost 0 bases, V lost 1 base, and 3 bases had no gene match. The CDR3 spans 15 residues. Germline lookup yields CDR1 SGHAT and CDR2 FQNNGV. CDR3 in amino acids: CASSLGAGGSYEQYF. The CDR3, as DNA: TGTGCCAGCAGCTTAGGTGCAGGGGGCTCCTACGAGCAGTACTTC. Based on the CDR3 plus reference TRBV11-2 and TRBJ2-7, the full variable domain is EAGVAQSPRYKIIEKRQSVAFWCNPISGHATLYWYQQILGQGPKLLIQFQNNGVVDDSQLPKDRFSAERLKGVDSTLKIQPAKLEDSAVYLCASSLGAGGSYEQYFGPGTRLTVT.

This chain uses TRBV12-5 with TRBJ1-1, with 9 bases identical to TRBD1. The CDR3 length is 15 residues. The V and J ends lost 6 bases and 1 base, in that order; junction bases with no gene match: 6. CDR1 and CDR2 from the germline V gene are LGHNT and FRNRAP. CDR3 sequence reads: CASGQGQGGNTEAFF. The CDR3 coding sequence is TGTGCTAGTGGCCAGGGACAGGGTGGGAACACTGAAGCTTTCTTT.

This chain links TRBV27 with TRBJ2-7; the D gene is possibly TRBD2 (6 bases). The CDR3 is 12 residues long. The germline V gene encodes CDR1 MNHEY and CDR2 SMNVEV (reference sequence). V was trimmed by 5 bases and J by 7 bases, leaving 12 bases between them. CDR3 protein: CASSIPGGEQYF. In nucleotides, the CDR3 is TGTGCCAGCAGTATACCTGGAGGGGAGCAGTACTTC.

V usage is TRBV4-2 and J usage is TRBJ1-3; D is ambiguous. This CDR3 is 15 amino acids long. The ends were cut back, 0 bases at V and 4 bases at J, with 10 bases in the middle. Germline V gives CDR1 LGHNA, CDR2 YNFKEQ. The CDR3 region is CASSQDLAVGNTIYF. The DNA for the CDR3 is TGTGCCAGCAGCCAAGATCTGGCGGTCGGAAACACCATATATTTT.

The gene calls are TRBV9 and TRBJ2-5; TRBD1 matches 8 bases. Germline loops: CDR1 SGDLS, CDR2 YYNGEE. The CDR3 has 14 residues. The junction had 5 bases not matched to a gene; V was cut back by 3 bases and J by 4 bases. The CDR3 is CASSGGQVGETQYF. The CDR3 DNA follows: TGTGCCAGCAGCGGGGGACAGGTGGGAGAGACCCAGTACTTC.

The V and J genes are TRBV30 and TRBJ2-7; D is possibly TRBD2 (5 bases). CDR1 and CDR2 (germline): GTSNPN, SVGIG (reference sequence). The V end was cut by 0 bases, the J end by 5 bases, with 8 bases between. CDR3 size: 12 residues. CDR3 region: CAWSVTSHEQYF. The CDR3 region has the DNA TGTGCCTGGAGTGTAACTAGTCACGAGCAGTACTTC.

The genes are TRBV5-1 and TRBJ2-7, with 10 bases aligning to TRBD2. CDR1 is SGHRS, CDR2 YFSETQ, per germline. This CDR3 is 15 amino acids long. The V gene end was trimmed by 4 bases and the J gene end by 3 bases; junction bases not matched to a gene: 7. The CDR3 loop is CASSIGLAAYYEQYF. The CDR3 DNA follows: TGCGCCAGCAGCATCGGACTAGCGGCTTACTACGAGCAGTACTTC.

V gene TRBV28 combines with J gene TRBJ2-7; 11 bases fit TRBD1. The V segment lost 3 bases and the J segment 6 bases; nucleotides outside the gene matches: 4. This CDR3 spans 14 amino acids. The germline gives CDR1 MDHEN, CDR2 SYDVKM. CDR3 nucleotides: TGTGCCAGCAGTTTTCCGGACAGGGGGCGCGAGCAGTACTTC. Translated: CASSFPDRGREQYF.